Listed below are T cell receptor beta chains from one sample, sequenced in a study of CD8+ T cells in alopecia areata. Repertoires were generated with immunoSEQ multiplex PCR, while TCRdb's copy carries only in-frame clones and drops some. Counted here are some 200,000 clones, approximately 60% occurring once; the ten biggest clones make up nearly 5%. Source material: CD8+ T cells sorted from blood. Source of these receptors: a human donor in good health. Each CDR3 is given with its conserved first and last residue. Fields, in order: CDR3 DNA, CDR3 protein, J gene, clone size, D gene, V gene. The D gene is left open where the match is weak. Part of the rows lack a size; the others show once, few, many or a class for expanded clones.

CDR3nt: TGCAGCGTTGTCGGCCAGGGCTCTAACACTGAAGCTTTCTTT
CDR3aa: CSVVGQGSNTEAFF
j_gene: TRBJ1-1
abundance: -
d_gene: -
v_gene: TRBV29-1

CDR3nt: TGCGCCAGCAGCCAAGAGTCGGAGCGGGGACACTACGAGCAGTACTTC
CDR3aa: CASSQESERGHYEQYF
j_gene: TRBJ2-7
abundance: few
d_gene: -
v_gene: TRBV4-1

CDR3nt: TGTGCCTGGAATGACAACACAGATACGCAGTATTTT
CDR3aa: CAWNDNTDTQYF
j_gene: TRBJ2-3
abundance: -
d_gene: -
v_gene: TRBV30

CDR3nt: TGTGCCAGCAGTTTATCGGGCAGCCTCGCGGAGCAGTACTTC
CDR3aa: CASSLSGSLAEQYF
j_gene: TRBJ2-7
abundance: few
d_gene: -
v_gene: TRBV27

CDR3nt: TGCAGCGTTGAGGGGGGGACCCCCTACGAGCAGTACTTC
CDR3aa: CSVEGGTPYEQYF
j_gene: TRBJ2-7
abundance: few
d_gene: TRBD2
v_gene: TRBV29-1

CDR3nt: TGTGCCAGCAGCCAAGAGGTCGGCAGTCCGAATCAGCCCCAGCATTTT
CDR3aa: CASSQEVGSPNQPQHF
j_gene: TRBJ1-5
abundance: -
d_gene: -
v_gene: TRBV4-2

CDR3nt: TGTGCCAGCAGTCAACTGGACAGGCCCTTCACAGATACGCAGTATTTT
CDR3aa: CASSQLDRPFTDTQYF
j_gene: TRBJ2-3
abundance: -
d_gene: TRBD1
v_gene: TRBV27

CDR3nt: TGTGCCTGGAGCCCATGGACAGGGGAAGAGACCCAGTACTTC
CDR3aa: CAWSPWTGEETQYF
j_gene: TRBJ2-5
abundance: -
d_gene: TRBD1
v_gene: TRBV30

CDR3nt: TGCAGCGTTCCACAGTACAATGAGCAGTTCTTC
CDR3aa: CSVPQYNEQFF
j_gene: TRBJ2-1
abundance: -
d_gene: -
v_gene: TRBV29-1

CDR3nt: TGTGCCAGCAGTGATGGTCAGCCCCAGCATTTT
CDR3aa: CASSDGQPQHF
j_gene: TRBJ1-5
abundance: -
d_gene: -
v_gene: TRBV2

CDR3nt: TGCAGCGTTGCATACGGGGGGAGCTCCTACGAGCAGTACTTC
CDR3aa: CSVAYGGSSYEQYF
j_gene: TRBJ2-7
abundance: few
d_gene: TRBD2
v_gene: TRBV29-1

CDR3nt: TGTGCTAGTGGTTTAGGGTGGGTTGAAGCTTTCTTT
CDR3aa: CASGLGWVEAFF
j_gene: TRBJ1-1
abundance: few
d_gene: -
v_gene: TRBV12-5

CDR3nt: TGCAGTGCAGATACGCAGTATTTT
CDR3aa: CSADTQYF
j_gene: TRBJ2-3
abundance: -
d_gene: -
v_gene: TRBV20-1

CDR3nt: TGTGCCAGCAGCTCCCAGGAGGCAGTGGAAGTAGAGACCCAGTACTTC
CDR3aa: CASSSQEAVEVETQYF
j_gene: TRBJ2-5
abundance: -
d_gene: -
v_gene: TRBV7-9

CDR3nt: TGTGCCAGCAGTCTCGACAGATACGAGCAGTACTTC
CDR3aa: CASSLDRYEQYF
j_gene: TRBJ2-7
abundance: -
d_gene: -
v_gene: TRBV27